The 19 T cell receptor beta chains in this list originate from one sample, sequenced in a study of T cells in Graves' hyperthyroidism and ophthalmopathy. TCR beta CDR3 sequences were amplified from RNA transcripts. Primed by the HTBI set, a first-round RT-PCR was run on the TCR CDR3. Each CDR3 protein gets one entry after TCRdb re-called the multiplex PCR reads with MiXCR. The sample has roughly 580,000 distinct CDR3 sequences, 40% to 55% seen once. Sequenced material: peripheral blood or thyroid tissue (not recorded which). The receptor source for this set is a woman between 18 and 29 years old with Graves' hyperthyroidism.

J is TRBJ1-5 and V is TRBV20-1; a possible D gene is TRBD1 (6 bases). The germline CDR1 and CDR2 sequences are DFQATT and SNEGSKA (reference sequence). The CDR3 is made up of 15 amino acids. The germline V and J ends were trimmed by 3 bases and 7 bases, with 19 bases remaining between them. The CDR3: CSASMVSGGFQPQHF. CDR3 sequence (DNA): TGCAGTGCTAGCATGGTGAGCGGGGGCTTCCAGCCCCAGCATTTT.

This clonotype was found a few times. The chain couples TRBV5-1 to TRBJ1-1; D is uncertain. CDR1 and CDR2 (germline): SGHRS, YFSETQ. V was trimmed by 2 bases and J by 1 base, leaving 9 bases between them. This CDR3 is built from 14 residues. The CDR3 region is CASSLTPPNTEAFF. In DNA, the CDR3 is TGCGCCAGCAGCTTAACGCCGCCGAACACTGAAGCTTTCTTT. Using reference TRBV5-1 and TRBJ1-1 for the parts outside the CDR3, the full variable domain is KAGVTQTPRYLIKTRGQQVTLSCSPISGHRSVSWYQQTPGQGLQFLFEYFSETQRNKGNFPGRFSGRQFSNSRSEMNVSTLELGDSALYLCASSLTPPNTEAFFGQGTRLTVV.

This clonotype was detected only once. The chain links TRBV7-2 to TRBJ2-7; 13 bases line up with TRBD2. There are 16 residues in the CDR3. V shed 4 bases and J 4 bases; nucleotides not matched to a gene: 7. The germline V gene has CDR1 SGHTA and CDR2 FQGNSA. CDR3 sequence (DNA): TGTGCCAGCAGCTATGGACTAGCGGGGGCGCGGTACGAGCAGTACTTC. The encoded protein is CASSYGLAGARYEQYF.

This chain uses TRBV12-3 or TRBV12-4 with TRBJ2-7; 7 nucleotides agree with TRBD1. This CDR3 is built from 13 residues. The J segment lost 3 bases and the V segment lost 8 bases, leaving 7 bases of the junction unmatched. CDR3 in amino acids: CASARQGFYEQYF. The CDR3 bases are TGTGCCAGCGCAAGACAGGGCTTCTACGAGCAGTACTTC.

In its sample, this clonotype was seen a few times. A read error may produce the germline difference seen at one junction end. This chain connects TRBV10-3 to TRBJ2-2; perhaps TRBD2 as D (6 bases). Germline assignment: CDR1 ENHRY and CDR2 SYGVKD. The CDR3 spans 15 residues. CDR3 loop: CASSFGGTGTGELFF. In DNA, the CDR3 is TGTGCCAGCAGTTTCGGGGGTACGGGCACCGGGGAGCTGTTTTTT.

This clonotype occurred a few times. The rearrangement uses TRBV9 and TRBJ1-1; D unclear. The CDR3 loop spans 15 amino acids. In germline, CDR1 is SGDLS, CDR2 YYNGEE. V was clipped by 0 bases and J by 0 bases, with 9 bases between them. The CDR3 here is CASSVGSGMNTEAFF. CDR3 nucleotide sequence: TGTGCCAGCAGCGTAGGGTCGGGAATGAACACTGAAGCTTTCTTT.

V gene TRBV6-5 combines with J gene TRBJ1-1; 8 nucleotides match TRBD1. This CDR3 region has 15 residues. Germline CDR1 and CDR2: MNHEY and SVGAGI. V shed 0 bases and J 7 bases; nucleotides not matched to a gene: 7. CDR3 coding DNA: TGTGCCAGCAGTTACTCGTTCCAGGGGGCAGGTGAAGCTTTCTTT. It yields the protein CASSYSFQGAGEAFF.

The chain has TRBV9 and TRBJ2-7, with TRBD2 matching 12 bases. Per the germline V gene, CDR1 is SGDLS and CDR2 is YYNGEE. The J segment lost 5 bases and the V segment lost 4 bases, leaving 1 base of the junction unmatched. The CDR3 loop spans 13 amino acids. CDR3 bases: TGTGCCAGCAGCCGACTAGCGGGAGACGAGCAGTACTTC. Its translation: CASSRLAGDEQYF.

J is TRBJ2-6 and V is TRBV11-1; D is uncertain. The germline CDR1 and CDR2 sequences are SGHAT and FQDESV (reference sequence). Between the trimmed V and J ends, which lost 6 bases and 0 bases, there was a span of 9 bases. The length of the CDR3 is 15 residues. The CDR3 DNA reads as TGTGCCAGCAGGCCCGTATACTCTGGGGCCAACGTCCTGACTTTC. Protein product: CASRPVYSGANVLTF.

A note on this clonotype: The junction and the germline gene differ at one end; a read error may be behind it. J is TRBJ2-2 and V is TRBV7-2; D uncertain. Germline loops: CDR1 SGHTA, CDR2 FQGNSA. There are 14 residues in the CDR3. CDR3 DNA sequence: TGTGCCAGCAGCTTAGAGCGAAACACCCGGGAGCTGTTTTTT. Protein product: CASSLERNTRELFF.

The gene calls are TRBV5-1 and TRBJ1-1; TRBD1 might be the D (6 bases). Germline values: CDR1 SGHRS, CDR2 YFSETQ. With 1 base removed from V and 4 bases from J, the gap between germline ends came to 14 bases. The CDR3 totals 15 residues. The chain's CDR3 is CASSLRGGIGTEAFF. The CDR3 DNA reads TGCGCCAGCAGCTTGAGGGGGGGGATTGGCACTGAAGCTTTCTTT.

The chain couples TRBV7-8 to TRBJ1-6, with D possibly matching TRBD1 (6 bases). This CDR3 contains 15 residues. Trimming removed 6 bases from V and 7 bases from J, with 16 bases in between. Germline V lookup: CDR1 SGHVS, CDR2 FQNEAQ. This CDR3 reads CASRQGPGTNSPLHF. In nucleotides, the CDR3 is TGTGCCAGCAGGCAGGGGCCGGGGACAAATTCACCCCTCCACTTT.

V gene TRBV29-1 combines with J gene TRBJ1-4; D is possibly TRBD1 (6 bases). With 6 bases removed from V and 6 bases from J, the gap between germline ends came to 14 bases. This CDR3 comprises 13 residues. The germline CDR1 and CDR2 sequences are SQVTM and ANQGSEA. Here the CDR3 reads CSVGGAGDEKLFF. The CDR3 bases are TGCAGCGTGGGGGGGGCAGGGGATGAAAAACTGTTTTTT.

V is TRBV9 and J is TRBJ1-5; D is unclear. V lost 2 bases, J lost 9 bases, and 15 bases lay in between. CDR3 size: 14 residues. Per the germline V gene, CDR1 is SGDLS and CDR2 is YYNGEE. The CDR3 region is CASSVAGGYGPQHF. DNA of the CDR3: TGTGCCAGCAGCGTTGCAGGAGGCTATGGGCCCCAGCATTTT.

Regarding this clonotype: A much larger clonotype is one base distant, so this may be a read error. This sequence joins TRBV7-9 and TRBJ1-1; D uncertain. The CDR3 length is 11 residues. Germline V lookup: CDR1 SEHNR, CDR2 FQNEAQ (reference sequence). The CDR3 DNA reads as TGTGCCGGCAGCTCTAATCTTGAAGCTTTCTTT. This translates into CAGSSNLEAFF.

About this clonotype: The junction shows a germline mismatch at one end, possibly a read error. This chain links TRBV29-1 with TRBJ1-5, with D maybe TRBD1 (6 bases). CDR1 is SQVTM and CDR2 is ANQGSEA in the germline V gene. There are 13 residues in the CDR3. The CDR3 reads CSVTTEGGQPEHF. The CDR3 bases are TGCAGCGTTACGACTGAGGGGGGGCAGCCCGAGCATTTT.

This rearrangement joins TRBV20-1 to TRBJ1-1; no clear D. V was shortened by 6 bases and J by 6 bases, with 8 bases between the two germline ends. The CDR3 covers 10 residues. CDR1 and CDR2 (germline): DFQATT, SNEGSKA (reference sequence). CDR3 residues: CSAAHSEAFF. CDR3 in DNA: TGCAGTGCGGCTCACTCTGAAGCTTTCTTT.

V is TRBV5-6 and J is TRBJ1-1, with unresolved D. The CDR3 spans 14 residues. Germline loops: CDR1 SGHDT, CDR2 YYEEEE. The germline V and J ends were trimmed by 3 bases and 1 base, with 10 bases remaining between them. The CDR3 coding sequence is TGTGCCAGCAGCTCGACAATATGGAACACTGAAGCTTTCTTT. Amino acid sequence: CASSSTIWNTEAFF.

The rearrangement uses TRBV7-3 and TRBJ2-5, with D unresolved. Trimming pared 7 bases from V and 0 bases from J, leaving 9 bases between. Germline CDR1 SGHTA, CDR2 FQGTGA. The CDR3 is made up of 13 amino acids. This chain's CDR3 is CASTLVNQETQYF. The CDR3 region has the DNA TGTGCCAGCACTTTAGTGAACCAAGAGACCCAGTACTTC.